This TCR beta chain stems from a study of Tregs in tolerant kidney transplant recipients. This table comes from immunoSEQ multiplex PCR, and its TCRdb copy is limited to in-frame clones, with some not included. Of 90,000 to 150,000 clones in the sample, roughly nine tenths were seen once. Thawed PBMCs were FACS-sorted into unstimulated CD4+CD25+CD127- regulatory T cells, CD4+CD25- non-regulatory cells, CD4 and CD8 cells. J was trimmed by 4 bases and V by 4 bases; bases with no gene match: 3. The CDR3 sequence is 15 residues long. The germline V gene encodes CDR1 SGHNT and CDR2 YYREEE (reference sequence).

J is TRBJ2-5 and V is TRBV5-4, with 14 bases identical to TRBD2. Sequenced material: CD4+ T cells from blood. The source is a human donor in good health. The CDR3 bases are TGTGCCAGCAGCCAGGGACTAGCGGGAGTAGAGACCCAGTACTTC. Amino acid sequence: CASSQGLAGVETQYF.